This record covers a single TCR beta chain. Its antigen is not identified. This record comes from a study of blood T cells in healthy people across ages. General observations from the study: Investigators treated diversity estimates from one million T cells as underestimates.

PCR was performed a second time for roughly 6 to 12 cycles using a sample-barcoded 5' primer and a J-beta primer mix. Each cDNA molecule carried a tag from a template-switch adaptor that contained 12 random nucleotides. TCRdb recomputed calls from the 5' RACE reads with MiXCR, one row per CDR3 protein. Of fewer than 2 million distinct CDR3 sequences listed, around 40% were seen once; the top ten hold about 21%. Healthy Caucasians from Russia aged about 6 to 90 served as donors. The clonotype originates from a human donor in good health. The sample consisted of blood.

CDR3 amino acids: CASSLRSPVGNQPQHF. The CDR3 DNA sequence: TGTGCCAGCAGTTTACGGTCCCCTGTGGGCAATCAGCCCCAGCATTTT. The V call is TRBV12-3 or TRBV12-4, the J call TRBJ1-5; no reliable D call. The CDR3 extends over 16 amino acids. Trimming stripped 2 bases from V and 2 bases from J, with 13 bases between.